The text below deals with one T cell receptor (beta chain). CDR1 is SQVTM, CDR2 ANQGSEA, per germline. V was clipped by 1 base and J by 1 base; unmatched bases: 5. The CDR3 totals 15 residues. The entry originates in a study of blood T cell repertoires in COVID-19. Study-level background: Samples representing acute and convalescent COVID-19 were sourced from the United States, Italy and Spain. T cells, B-cell-depleted T cells, or PBMCs provided the cDNA or gDNA that served as material.

As handled by the study authors: For nucleated cells, counts were estimated from reference gene primer amplification. Libraries were prepared by immunoSEQ multiplex PCR; TCRdb keeps only in-frame clonotypes and omits some of them. D and trimming were read from the DNA, whereas the V and J calls and clone size are those reported in that table. The table records about 170,000 clones, 83% of them present only once. The V and J genes are TRBV29-1 and TRBJ2-3; TRBD2 matches at 7 bases. The clonotype was recovered from a woman at least 80 years old with acute or convalescent COVID-19. Sequencing was done on a sample of peripheral blood. CDR3 sequence reads: CSVEVGAGGTDTQYF. The CDR3 region has the DNA TGCAGCGTTGAAGTGGGCGCGGGAGGCACAGATACGCAGTATTTT.